This TCR beta chain was recorded in a study of glioma-infiltrating T cells after dendritic cell vaccination. For the study at large: Samples are from glioblastoma patients in Phase I and II dendritic cell vaccine trials.

Study-wide results and caveats: Only a small number of patients had complete blood and tumor samples.

Sequencing was performed with immunoSEQ multiplex PCR; in TCRdb, only in-frame clones are kept and a portion is missing. The data hold tens of thousands of clones, with 70% to 80% observed a single time. CDR3 length equals 13 residues. V gave up 1 base and J gave up 10 bases; unmatched junction bases: 5. Germline assignment: CDR1 LGHNA and CDR2 YNFKEQ. Points on this clone: Its antigen is as yet unknown.

The chain joins TRBV4-2 to TRBJ2-5; 8 bases are a match to TRBD2. Source: blood, taken before dendritic cell vaccination. This sequence originates from a human donor with glioblastoma. CDR3 DNA sequence: TGTGCCAGCAGCCAAGTGGGACTAGTGGACCAGTACTTC. Its protein product is CASSQVGLVDQYF.